A single sample is the source of the 6 T cell receptor beta chains below, sequenced in a study of OX40 agonist ivuxolimab in advanced cancers. The method was immunoSEQ multiplex PCR; TCRdb's version includes in-frame clones alone and lacks a portion of them. This table has about 73,000 clones, just under 90% appearing once. Here the sequenced sample was CD4+ or CD8+ T cells sorted from blood, taken in a trial of the OX40 agonist ivuxolimab. These receptor sequences come from an adult with an advanced solid tumor such as melanoma, head and neck, liver or kidney cancer.

The V gene is TRBV5-6, the J gene TRBJ2-3, with D tentatively TRBD2 (5 bases). Looked up from germline, CDR1 is SGHDT and CDR2 is YYEEEE. V gave up 4 bases and J gave up 4 bases, with 10 bases separating them. This CDR3 spans 13 amino acids. CDR3 amino acids: CASSPSSADTQYF. In DNA, the CDR3 is TGTGCCAGCAGCCCGAGTAGCGCAGATACGCAGTATTTT.

The chain carries TRBV5-4 and TRBJ1-2; 8 nucleotides line up with TRBD1. The CDR3 spans 13 residues. CDR1 and CDR2 from the germline V gene are SGHNT and YYREEE (reference sequence). The V segment lost 4 bases and the J segment 6 bases; nucleotides outside the gene matches: 5. CDR3 bases: TGTGCCAGCAGCATACTGGACAGGGATGGCTACACCTTC. Translating it yields CASSILDRDGYTF.

The CDR3 sequence is CASSFLPPPQYYEQYF. The CDR3 bases are TGTGCCAGCAGTTTTTTGCCCCCACCTCAATACTACGAGCAGTACTTC. The chain couples TRBV27 to TRBJ2-7; D remains unclear. The CDR3 runs 16 residues. Germline V CDR1 and CDR2: MNHEY, SMNVEV (reference sequence). Trimming stripped 3 bases from V and 3 bases from J, with 18 bases between.

Only one count was recorded for this clone. The rearrangement uses TRBV7-6 and TRBJ1-1, with D possibly matching TRBD1 (6 bases). Trimming cost V 1 base and J 6 bases, with 9 bases left between them. The CDR3 runs 13 residues. Germline CDR1 is SGHVS and CDR2 is FNYEAQ. CDR3 DNA sequence: TGTGCCAGCAGCTTAGTGGCAGGGGCTGAAGCTTTCTTT. Its translation is CASSLVAGAEAFF.

The chain recombines TRBV28 with TRBJ2-1, with D perhaps matching TRBD1 (6 bases). Per the germline V gene, CDR1 is MDHEN and CDR2 is SYDVKM. The CDR3 runs to 16 residues. V gave up 3 bases and J gave up 5 bases, with 17 bases separating them. Written as DNA, the CDR3 is TGTGCCAGCAGTTTCCACGGACAGAGGATAGACAATGAGCAGTTCTTC. Protein product: CASSFHGQRIDNEQFF.

This sequence joins TRBV27 and TRBJ2-1, with a tentative D call TRBD1 (5 bases). V was cut by 6 bases and J by 0 bases, with 9 bases left in between. The CDR3 contains 14 residues. The germline CDR1 and CDR2 sequences are MNHEY and SMNVEV (reference sequence). The CDR3 DNA reads as TGTGCCAGCAGCTCAGGGCTCTCCTACAATGAGCAGTTCTTC. It translates to CASSSGLSYNEQFF.